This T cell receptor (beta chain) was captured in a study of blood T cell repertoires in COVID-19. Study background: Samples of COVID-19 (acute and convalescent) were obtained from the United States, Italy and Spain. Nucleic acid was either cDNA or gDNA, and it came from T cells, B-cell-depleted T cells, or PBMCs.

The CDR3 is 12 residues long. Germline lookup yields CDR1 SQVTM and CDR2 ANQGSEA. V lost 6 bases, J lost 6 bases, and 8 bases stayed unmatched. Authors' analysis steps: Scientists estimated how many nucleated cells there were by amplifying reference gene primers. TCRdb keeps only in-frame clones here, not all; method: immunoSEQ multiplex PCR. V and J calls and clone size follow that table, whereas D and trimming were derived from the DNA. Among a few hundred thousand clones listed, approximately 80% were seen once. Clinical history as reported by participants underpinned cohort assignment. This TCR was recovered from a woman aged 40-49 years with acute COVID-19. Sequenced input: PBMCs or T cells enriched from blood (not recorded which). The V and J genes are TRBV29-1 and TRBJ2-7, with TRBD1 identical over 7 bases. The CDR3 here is CSVANRDSEQYF. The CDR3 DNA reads TGCAGCGTCGCCAACCGGGACAGCGAGCAGTACTTC.